A selection of T cell receptor beta chains follows, all from one sample in a study of blood T cells in healthy people across ages. MiXCR, applied by TCRdb to the 5' RACE reads, yields one record per CDR3 protein. The sample holds under 2 million distinct CDR3 sequences, about 35% seen once. Sequencing was performed on blood. These receptors were obtained from a young woman in good health. CDR3s include the opening cysteine and the closing phenylalanine or tryptophan. Fields, in order: D gene, J gene, V gene, CDR3 protein. A D gene is named only where the DNA matches it firmly.

. TRBJ2-3 TRBV30 CAWSEQGTQYF
. TRBJ2-5 TRBV18 CASSPPLARETQYF
. TRBJ2-7 TRBV12-3/TRBV12-4 CASSLKAGPRYEQYF
. TRBJ1-1 TRBV5-6 CASSLAYVRGQSTEAFF
TRBD1 TRBJ1-4 TRBV6-2/TRBV6-3 CASSYPEGQLNEKLFF
. . TRBV20-1 CSARRDAYEQYF
TRBD1 TRBJ2-7 TRBV27 CASSHGTGGGGEQYF
TRBD2 TRBJ2-7 TRBV6-1 CASRLRAGVTSYEQYF
TRBD2 TRBJ2-3 TRBV7-9 CASSSSTSGRGTDTQYF
. TRBJ1-1 TRBV21-1 CASSLQAHRNTEAFF
. TRBJ2-5 TRBV5-1 CASSQIAEGGETQYF
. TRBJ1-1 TRBV12-5 CASGSGIRNTEAFF
TRBD2 TRBJ2-7 TRBV9 CASSYHFPGLAGDWLGEQYF
. TRBJ2-1 TRBV20-1 CSARGQDHLTLYNEQFF
. TRBJ2-3 TRBV9 CASSQVGGLTQYF
TRBD1 TRBJ1-5 TRBV2 CASSTGGLASQPQHF
. TRBJ2-3 TRBV5-1 CASSLETRSSTDTQYF
TRBD1 TRBJ2-1 TRBV7-3 CASSLGTAQFF
. TRBJ1-2 TRBV6-1 CASSEATLGGYTF
. TRBJ1-2 TRBV21-1 CASSKGDSPRYGYTF
. TRBJ2-3 TRBV9 CASNPRGGSTDTQYF
TRBD2 TRBJ2-1 TRBV7-2 CASSLLRGGQNEQFF
. TRBJ2-5 TRBV2 CASRVQEQETQYF
. TRBJ1-4 TRBV20-1 CSAPGLDNGGLFF
TRBD1 TRBJ2-7 TRBV30 CAWSTGPYEQYF
. TRBJ2-3 TRBV11-2 CASATADTQYF
TRBD2 TRBJ2-7 TRBV28 CASSFVRLAGGPLGDEQYF
TRBD1 TRBJ2-7 TRBV10-3 CAITHDRGSYEQYF
. TRBJ1-2 TRBV3-1 CANSQLGAYYGYTF
. TRBJ2-1 TRBV6-5 CASSYGRGNEQFF
. TRBJ2-1 TRBV6-5 CASSYRRGSSSYNEQFF
. TRBJ2-3 TRBV12-3/TRBV12-4 CASSLNPITDTQYF
TRBD2 TRBJ2-3 TRBV6-5 CASSYLRGSFEDTQYF
TRBD2 TRBJ2-3 TRBV7-2 CASSTPLAGGPTDTQYF
. TRBJ2-1 TRBV11-1 CASSSESDRDYNEQFF
. TRBJ2-3 TRBV20-1 CSARGGSATDTQYF
TRBD1 TRBJ1-4 TRBV4-1 CASSRSQGQGPKLFF
. TRBJ2-1 TRBV15 CATSRDQGDNEQFF
. TRBJ1-2 TRBV24-1 CATSENKLGYTF
TRBD2 TRBJ2-7 TRBV6-6 CASLGLGGGSGAYEQYF
. TRBJ2-3 TRBV29-1 CSVEGGLIADMQYF
TRBD1 TRBJ2-7 TRBV18 CASKPGQGPYEQYF
. TRBJ2-1 TRBV28 CASSLPWSRGASYNEQFF
. TRBJ2-5 TRBV21-1 CASSKAALRGRPQGYQETQYF
. TRBJ1-1 TRBV29-1 CSVEEEGRMWNTEAFF
TRBD1 TRBJ1-5 TRBV25-1 CASSAQTGGNQPQHF
. TRBJ2-3 TRBV20-1 CSASPRHPTDTQYF
TRBD2 TRBJ2-1 TRBV5-1 CASSNSGGAQYNEQFF
TRBD2 TRBJ2-3 TRBV27 CASSKRGKDTQYF
. TRBJ2-3 TRBV10-1 CASGHSTDTQYF
. TRBJ1-3 TRBV7-2 CASSLGQAGNTIYF
TRBD2 TRBJ2-4 TRBV20-1 CSAPGTRKNIQYF
TRBD2 TRBJ2-2 TRBV27 CASSLITSGTGNTGELFF
. TRBJ1-5 TRBV6-1 CASSDGGGYQPQHF
. TRBJ2-1 TRBV7-9 CASSPTRGSSYNEQFF